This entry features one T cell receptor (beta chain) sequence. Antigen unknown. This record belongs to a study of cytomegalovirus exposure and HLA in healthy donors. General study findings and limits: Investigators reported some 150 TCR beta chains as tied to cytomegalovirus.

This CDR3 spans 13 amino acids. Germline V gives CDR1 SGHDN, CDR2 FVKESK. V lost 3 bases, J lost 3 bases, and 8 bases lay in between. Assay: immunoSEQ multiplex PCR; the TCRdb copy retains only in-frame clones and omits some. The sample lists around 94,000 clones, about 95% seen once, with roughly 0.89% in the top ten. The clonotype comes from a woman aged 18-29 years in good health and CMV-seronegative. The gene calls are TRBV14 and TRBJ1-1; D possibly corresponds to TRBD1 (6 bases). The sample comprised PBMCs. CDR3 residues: CASSQNRDTEAFF. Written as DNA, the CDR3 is TGTGCCAGCAGCCAGAACAGGGACACTGAAGCTTTCTTT.